The 20 T cell receptor beta chains reported below all come from one sample, sequenced in a study of identical twins. A single record per CDR3 protein comes from TCRdb applying MiXCR to the 5' RACE reads. Of 1.5 million to 2 million distinct CDR3 sequences in the sample, about 31% were seen once. Sequencing was carried out using cord blood. The receptors originated from a newborn girl in good health.

This clonotype was observed a few times. The chain employs TRBV7-6 and TRBJ1-4; TRBD1 aligns across 10 bases. Germline loops: CDR1 SGHVS, CDR2 FNYEAQ. Trimming cost V 1 base and J 6 bases; bases outside gene matches: 2. The length of the CDR3 is 15 residues. CDR3 residues: CASSLETGGDEKLFF. The CDR3 DNA reads TGTGCCAGCAGCTTAGAGACAGGGGGCGATGAAAAACTGTTTTTT. Complete variable domain (other parts from reference TRBV7-6 and TRBJ1-4): GAGVSQSPRYKVTKRGQDVALRCDPISGHVSLYWYRQALGQGPEFLTYFNYEAQQDKSGLPNDRFSAERPEGSISTLTIQRTEQRDSAMYRCASSLETGGDEKLFFGSGTQLSVL.

The J gene is TRBJ2-1, the V gene TRBV20-1; 9 bases map to TRBD2. Trimming removed 5 bases from V and 4 bases from J; junction bases left unmatched: 6. The CDR3 is 14 amino acids. CDR1 DFQATT and CDR2 SNEGSKA come from the germline V gene (reference sequence). As DNA, the CDR3 is TGCAGTGCTGAAAGCGGGAGGAAATACAATGAGCAGTTCTTC. Its translation: CSAESGRKYNEQFF.

This clonotype has more than one count but fewer than ten. The rearrangement links TRBV3-1 to TRBJ2-1; 7 bases match TRBD2. Trimming removed 0 bases from V and 15 bases from J; junction bases left unmatched: 8. Germline-derived CDR1 and CDR2 are LGHDT and YNNKEL (reference sequence). The CDR3 covers 13 residues. CDR3 sequence reads: CASSQDVTSKVFF. Here the CDR3 DNA reads TGTGCCAGCAGCCAAGATGTGACTAGCAAGGTGTTCTTC.

V usage is TRBV24-1 and J usage is TRBJ1-5; 8 bases fit TRBD1. CDR3 length: 14 residues. After removal of 5 bases from V and 7 bases from J, the junction contained 6 bases not matched to a gene. Germline CDR1 KGHDR, CDR2 SFDVKD. CDR3 region: CATSARGQMQPQHF. Written as DNA, the CDR3 is TGTGCCACCAGTGCCAGGGGGCAGATGCAGCCCCAGCATTTT.

There are a few counts of this clonotype. The chain is built from TRBV5-1 and TRBJ2-3, with D tentatively TRBD2 (5 bases). The CDR3 sequence is 16 residues long. Trimming removed 3 bases from V and 4 bases from J, with 18 bases in between. In germline, CDR1 is SGHRS, CDR2 YFSETQ. In nucleotides, the CDR3 is TGCGCCAGCAGCTCCCGGACTCTGGGTACCCCAGATACGCAGTATTTT. It specifies CASSSRTLGTPDTQYF.

This clonotype has a handful of counts. V is TRBV7-2 and J is TRBJ2-1, with 7 positions matching TRBD2. This CDR3 is 16 amino acids long. The ends lost 5 bases at V and 1 base at J; junction bases unmatched: 8. Germline V lookup: CDR1 SGHTA, CDR2 FQGNSA. Here the CDR3 reads CASSRGTTTSYNEQFF. CDR3 bases: TGTGCCAGCAGCCGCGGGACTACCACTTCCTACAATGAGCAGTTCTTC.

The chain carries TRBV21-1 and TRBJ2-4. Matching the DNA end better, TRBJ2-7 makes the J call doubtful. TRBV21-1 represents a pseudogene. The CDR3 has 14 amino acids. The chain's CDR3 is CASSKGPYGSEQYF. CDR3 bases: TGTGCCAGCAGCAAAGGACCATACGGCTCCGAGCAGTACTTC.

There are a few counts of this clonotype. The chain recombines TRBV6-1 with TRBJ2-3; the D call may be TRBD1 or TRBD2 (5 bases each). The CDR3 totals 16 residues. The V gene's germline CDR1 is MNHNS and CDR2 SASEGT. V dropped 4 bases and J dropped 4 bases, with 18 bases sitting between them. The CDR3 DNA is TGTGCCAGCAGTGGGAACTACTGGGGGAGTTCAGATACGCAGTATTTT. This codes for CASSGNYWGSSDTQYF.

The chain couples TRBV27 to TRBJ2-3; TRBD2 agrees at 7 bases. J was trimmed by 1 base and V by 6 bases; bases with no gene match: 10. This CDR3 has 16 amino acids. Germline V gene sequence: CDR1 MNHEY, CDR2 SMNVEV (reference sequence). The CDR3 is CASSLSRAGGTDTQYF. The CDR3 DNA reads TGTGCCAGCAGCCTTTCGCGGGCGGGGGGCACAGATACGCAGTATTTT.

This clonotype occurred a few times. The J gene is TRBJ2-5, the V gene TRBV6-1; the match to TRBD1 covers 7 bases. CDR3 length: 13 residues. Trimming removed 2 bases from V and 5 bases from J; junction bases left unmatched: 2. The V gene's germline CDR1 is MNHNS and CDR2 SASEGT. The DNA of the CDR3 is TGTGCCAGCAGTGAAAGGGGGCGCGAGACCCAGTACTTC. Amino acid sequence: CASSERGRETQYF.

The chain employs TRBV7-6 and TRBJ1-5; unclear D gene. V was pared by 3 bases and J by 3 bases, with 12 bases between. The germline V gene has CDR1 SGHVS and CDR2 FNYEAQ. The CDR3 loop spans 15 amino acids. The CDR3 sequence: CASSFGPPYNQPQHF. The CDR3 nucleotides are TGTGCCAGCAGCTTCGGGCCACCTTACAATCAGCCCCAGCATTTT.

Note on this clonotype: A much larger clone lies a single base off, so this may be a read error. The chain uses TRBV14 and TRBJ2-7; D perhaps matches TRBD2 (6 bases). The CDR3 extends over 13 amino acids. The germline V gene has CDR1 SGHDN and CDR2 FVKESK. DNA for the CDR3: TGTGCCAGGAGCCCCGGGACTTACTACGAGCAGTACTTC. The encoded protein is CARSPGTYYEQYF.

Turning to this clonotype: A read error is possible here, since a much larger clone lies one base away. This rearrangement joins TRBV5-4 to TRBJ2-7; D not resolved. Germline CDR1 reads SGHNT; CDR2 reads YYREEE (reference sequence). With 0 bases removed from V and 5 bases from J, the gap between germline ends came to 9 bases. The CDR3 is 13 amino acids. For the CDR3, the DNA is TGTGCCAGCAGCTTGGAGGACGGACACGAGCAGTACTTC. This encodes CASSLEDGHEQYF.

This clonotype was found a few times. The genes are TRBV19 and TRBJ1-6, with 7 bases identical to TRBD1. CDR1 is LNHDA, CDR2 SQIVND, per germline (reference sequence). The CDR3 covers 14 residues. The J segment lost 9 bases and the V segment lost 6 bases, leaving 8 bases of the junction unmatched. CDR3 nucleotide sequence: TGTGCCAGTAGCTCACAGGGGATCAGTTCACCCCTCCACTTT. Translation gives CASSSQGISSPLHF.

The table lists this clonotype with a few counts. This chain connects TRBV20-1 to TRBJ1-2; a weak D match, TRBD1 (5 bases). The V gene lost 4 bases and the J gene lost 5 bases, with 14 bases spanning the gap. The CDR3 has 13 residues. Germline assignment: CDR1 DFQATT and CDR2 SNEGSKA (reference sequence). The CDR3 sequence: CSANKRTQYGYTF. DNA for the CDR3: TGCAGTGCTAATAAAAGGACACAATATGGCTACACCTTC.

The chain is built from TRBV3-1 and TRBJ1-4; a weak D match, TRBD1 (5 bases). The V end was cut by 5 bases, the J end by 4 bases, with 17 bases between. Per the germline V gene, CDR1 is LGHDT and CDR2 is YNNKEL (reference sequence). The CDR3 spans 16 residues. Written as DNA, the CDR3 is TGTGCCAGCAGCAAGAGGGGAACGATTGTTAATGAAAAACTGTTTTTT. Amino acids: CASSKRGTIVNEKLFF. Drawing the rest from reference TRBV3-1 and TRBJ1-4, the complete variable domain is DTAVSQTPKYLVTQMGNDKSIKCEQNLGHDTMYWYKQDSKKFLKIMFSYNNKELIINETVPNRFSPKSPDKAHLNLHINSLELGDSAVYFCASSKRGTIVNEKLFFGSGTQLSVL.

There are many counts of this clonotype. V usage is TRBV27 and J usage is TRBJ2-7; D call uncertain. CDR1 is MNHEY, CDR2 SMNVEV, per germline (reference sequence). V shed 5 bases and J shed 5 bases, with 16 bases lying between them. The CDR3 covers 14 residues. CDR3 residues: CASSQDGFFHEQYF. CDR3 DNA sequence: TGTGCCAGCAGTCAGGACGGTTTTTTCCACGAGCAGTACTTC.

This rearrangement joins TRBV20-1 to TRBJ2-2, with a possible D match to TRBD1 (6 bases). This CDR3 has 15 residues. In germline, CDR1 is DFQATT, CDR2 SNEGSKA (reference sequence). V lost 6 bases and J lost 4, with 18 bases in between. CDR3: CSARAQGTITGELFF. CDR3 bases: TGCAGTGCCAGGGCCCAGGGGACGATCACCGGGGAGCTGTTTTTT.

The chain recombines TRBV9 with TRBJ2-2; 14 positions agree with TRBD2. Germline trimming cut 0 bases from V and 6 bases from J; bases unmatched to any gene: 7. Germline V gene lookup returns CDR1 SGDLS and CDR2 YYNGEE. The CDR3 is made up of 18 amino acids. The CDR3: CASSVESGLAGVAGELFF. CDR3 bases: TGTGCCAGCAGCGTAGAATCGGGACTAGCGGGGGTGGCCGGGGAGCTGTTTTTT.

The rearrangement links TRBV5-1 to TRBJ2-3, with 12 bases aligning to TRBD1. The CDR3 length is 20 residues. V was clipped by 0 bases and J by 0 bases; unmatched bases: 11. CDR1 and CDR2 from the germline V gene are SGHRS and YFSETQ. CDR3 region: CASSLGDRGLLAKSTDTQYF. The CDR3 nucleotides read TGCGCCAGCAGCTTGGGGGACAGGGGGCTCTTAGCGAAGAGCACAGATACGCAGTATTTT.